One T cell receptor (beta chain) is described in this entry. Its antigen is not identified. The sample comes from a study of lymphopenia after photon versus proton radiotherapy. General study results and limits: Post-nadir diversity loss with photons came from oligoclonal expansion, particularly CD8+ Temra cells.

This table comes from immunoSEQ multiplex PCR, and its TCRdb copy is limited to in-frame clones, with some not included. The profile shows roughly 30,000 clones, around 94% of them singletons. Germline assignment: CDR1 SGHTS and CDR2 YDEGEE. CDR3 length equals 13 residues. Between the trimmed V and J ends, which lost 1 base and 4 bases, there was a span of 8 bases. The rearrangement links TRBV5-8 to TRBJ1-2; D unclear. This TCR was sampled from a woman aged 50 to 60 with cholangiocarcinoma. The material sequenced was peripheral blood, taken from a patient treated with photon-based radiotherapy. CDR3: CASSLRASYGYTF. CDR3 bases: TGTGCCAGCAGCTTGAGGGCATCCTATGGCTACACCTTC. Based on the CDR3 plus reference TRBV5-8 and TRBJ1-2, the full variable domain is EAGVTQSPTHLIKTRGQQATLRCSPISGHTSVYWYQQALGLGLQFLLWYDEGEERNRGNFPPRFSGRQFPNYSSELNVNALELEDSALYLCASSLRASYGYTFGSGTRLTVV.